These 8 T cell receptor beta chains originate from one sample sequenced in a study of blood T cell repertoires in COVID-19. Some clones are missing from TCRdb's copy, which holds only in-frame ones; the method was immunoSEQ multiplex PCR. The data hold around 200,000 clones, with roughly nine tenths observed a single time. What was sequenced was peripheral blood. These receptors were collected from a man aged 35-49 years with acute or convalescent COVID-19.

The rearrangement joins TRBV5-1 to TRBJ2-7, with D unresolved. The CDR3 totals 14 residues. Looked up from germline, CDR1 is SGHRS and CDR2 is YFSETQ. Trimming stripped 2 bases from V and 1 base from J, with 10 bases between. The CDR3 DNA follows: TGCGCCAGCAGCTTCGAGGTTCGGTCCTACGAGCAGTACTTC. Translating it yields CASSFEVRSYEQYF.

This chain connects TRBV18 to TRBJ2-5; D may be TRBD2 (5 bases). The germline V and J ends were trimmed by 3 bases and 3 bases, with 8 bases remaining between them. CDR1 is KGHSH, CDR2 LQKENI, per germline. The CDR3 loop spans 13 amino acids. The CDR3 nucleotides read TGTGCCAGCTCACCCTTCGGGGAAGAGACCCAGTACTTC. Its protein product is CASSPFGEETQYF.

The chain couples TRBV5-1 to TRBJ2-4, with TRBD2 identical over 7 bases. The ends lost 1 base at V and 0 bases at J; junction bases unmatched: 4. Germline V gene sequence: CDR1 SGHRS, CDR2 YFSETQ. The CDR3 is made up of 16 amino acids. Here the CDR3 reads CASSLWGEGAKNIQYF. The CDR3 coding sequence is TGCGCCAGCAGCTTGTGGGGGGAGGGAGCCAAAAACATTCAGTACTTC. Based on the CDR3 plus reference TRBV5-1 and TRBJ2-4, the full variable domain is KAGVTQTPRYLIKTRGQQVTLSCSPISGHRSVSWYQQTPGQGLQFLFEYFSETQRNKGNFPGRFSGRQFSNSRSEMNVSTLELGDSALYLCASSLWGEGAKNIQYFGAGTRLSVL.

The V gene is TRBV5-4, the J gene TRBJ2-5; 8 bases map to TRBD1. CDR3 size: 15 residues. Germline V gives CDR1 SGHNT, CDR2 YYREEE (reference sequence). Trimming cost V 4 bases and J 5 bases; bases outside gene matches: 10. CDR3 bases: TGTGCCAGCAGCCCCGGTCAGGGGGCGCCCGAGACCCAGTACTTC. Its translation is CASSPGQGAPETQYF. The full variable domain, completed using reference TRBV5-4 and TRBJ2-5, is ETGVTQSPTHLIKTRGQQVTLRCSSQSGHNTVSWYQQALGQGPQFIFQYYREEENGRGNFPPRFSGLQFPNYSSELNVNALELDDSALYLCASSPGQGAPETQYFGPGTRLLVL.

The rearrangement joins TRBV5-1 to TRBJ2-5; the D gene is possibly TRBD2 (6 bases). Trimming took 0 bases from V and 5 from J, leaving 14 bases between them. The germline gives CDR1 SGHRS, CDR2 YFSETQ. This CDR3 has 15 residues. Here the CDR3 DNA reads TGCGCCAGCAGCTTGGCGGGGGACGGCTGGGAGACCCAGTACTTC. Translation: CASSLAGDGWETQYF.

This clone was counted a few times. This sequence joins TRBV28 and TRBJ2-2; TRBD1 aligns across 8 bases. Germline lookup yields CDR1 MDHEN and CDR2 SYDVKM. The V gene end was trimmed by 1 base and the J gene end by 7 bases; junction bases not matched to a gene: 11. CDR3 length equals 17 residues. The CDR3: CASSLYPTQGAGGELFF. The CDR3 DNA reads as TGTGCCAGCAGTTTATACCCCACGCAGGGGGCAGGCGGGGAGCTGTTTTTT.

The chain has TRBV20-1 and TRBJ1-2; no firm D call. CDR1 and CDR2 from the germline V gene are DFQATT and SNEGSKA (reference sequence). V was shortened by 3 bases and J by 0 bases, with 11 bases between the two germline ends. This CDR3 is 14 amino acids long. In nucleotides, the CDR3 is TGCAGTGCTAGTGTCCAGACTTCTAACTATGGCTACACCTTC. Translation: CSASVQTSNYGYTF.

The chain recombines TRBV10-1 with TRBJ2-7; TRBD1 matches 7 bases. CDR3 length: 18 amino acids. CDR1 and CDR2 from the germline V gene are WNHNN and SYGVQD (reference sequence). Germline trimming cut 1 base from V and 2 bases from J; bases unmatched to any gene: 14. The CDR3: CASSEFLSGTAPPYEQYF. The CDR3, as DNA: TGCGCCAGCAGTGAGTTCCTTTCCGGGACAGCGCCGCCCTACGAGCAGTACTTC.